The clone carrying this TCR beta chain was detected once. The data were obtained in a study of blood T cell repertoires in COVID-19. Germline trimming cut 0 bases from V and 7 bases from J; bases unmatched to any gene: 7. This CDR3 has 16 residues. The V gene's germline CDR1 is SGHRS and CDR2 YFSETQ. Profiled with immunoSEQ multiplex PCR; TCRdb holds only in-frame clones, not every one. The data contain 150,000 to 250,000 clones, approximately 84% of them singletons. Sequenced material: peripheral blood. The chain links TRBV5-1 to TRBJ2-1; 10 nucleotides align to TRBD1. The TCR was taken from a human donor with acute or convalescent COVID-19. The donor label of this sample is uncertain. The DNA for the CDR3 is TGCGCCAGCAGCTTGGGATCCAGGACAGGGGGTAATGAGCAGTTCTTC. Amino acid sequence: CASSLGSRTGGNEQFF.